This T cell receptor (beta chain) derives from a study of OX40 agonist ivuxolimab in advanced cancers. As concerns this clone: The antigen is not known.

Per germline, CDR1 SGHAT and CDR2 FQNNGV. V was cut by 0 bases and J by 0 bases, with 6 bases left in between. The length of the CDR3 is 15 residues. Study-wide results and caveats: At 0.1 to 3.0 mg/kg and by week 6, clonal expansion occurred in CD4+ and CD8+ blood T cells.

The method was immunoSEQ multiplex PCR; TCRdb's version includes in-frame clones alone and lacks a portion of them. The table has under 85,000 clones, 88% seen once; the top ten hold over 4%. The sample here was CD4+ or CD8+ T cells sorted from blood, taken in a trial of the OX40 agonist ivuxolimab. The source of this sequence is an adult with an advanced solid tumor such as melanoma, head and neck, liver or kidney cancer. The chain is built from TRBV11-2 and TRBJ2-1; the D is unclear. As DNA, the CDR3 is TGTGCCAGCAGCTTAGATCGTGGCTCCTACAATGAGCAGTTCTTC. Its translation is CASSLDRGSYNEQFF.